Each of the 10 T cell receptor beta chains below was sequenced from the same sample in a study of a mutant IDH1 vaccine in newly diagnosed glioma. Stated time point: baseline, week 1 (first vaccination visit). Documented treatment: pre-vaccination baseline after standard-of-care therapy. Sequenced by immunoSEQ multiplex PCR; TCRdb stores in-frame clones only, minus some. The sample has over 75,000 clones; roughly 90% are singletons. The sequencing used PBMCs, collected from a glioma patient treated with radiotherapy, temozolomide or both. Source of these receptors: a woman aged 50 to 65 with glioma.

The V call is TRBV30, the J call TRBJ1-2, with a possible D match to TRBD1 (6 bases). The CDR3 is 16 residues long. CDR1 and CDR2 (germline): GTSNPN, SVGIG (reference sequence). V dropped 3 bases and J dropped 8 bases, with 25 bases sitting between them. The CDR3 region has the DNA TGTGCCTGGAGCCCTCTCCAGGGGTTCAGAAGGAGGGGCTACACCTTC. Translation: CAWSPLQGFRRRGYTF.

The genes are TRBV7-9 and TRBJ1-3; D remains ambiguous. The V gene lost 5 bases and the J gene lost 0 bases, with 11 bases spanning the gap. The CDR3 sequence is 15 residues long. Germline V gives CDR1 SEHNR, CDR2 FQNEAQ (reference sequence). The DNA for the CDR3 is TGTGCCAGCAGCCCCGCGGGGATCTCTGGAAACACCATATATTTT. This codes for CASSPAGISGNTIYF.

The CDR3 coding sequence is TGTGCCAGCAGTACCACAGGGGACATAGGAAATGAAGCTTTCTTT. Amino acids: CASSTTGDIGNEAFF. The rearrangement joins TRBV2 to TRBJ1-1; 7 nucleotides align to TRBD1. The V gene's germline CDR1 is SNHLY and CDR2 FYNNEI. With 5 bases clipped from V and 7 bases from J, the junction kept 13 bases outside the gene matches. The CDR3 totals 15 residues.

The chain employs TRBV6-1 and TRBJ2-3; D remains ambiguous. The V gene's germline CDR1 is MNHNS and CDR2 SASEGT. The germline V and J ends were trimmed by 3 bases and 0 bases, with 7 bases remaining between them. The CDR3 has 14 amino acids. CDR3 nucleotide sequence: TGTGCCAGCAGTGAGAACCCTAGCACAGATACGCAGTATTTT. Translating it yields CASSENPSTDTQYF.

This chain links TRBV19 with TRBJ2-1; D possibly corresponds to TRBD1 (5 bases). This CDR3 has 15 amino acids. Germline V gene lookup returns CDR1 LNHDA and CDR2 SQIVND (reference sequence). Trimming removed 3 bases at V and 3 bases at J, with 12 bases between. CDR3 in DNA: TGTGCCAGTAGTATCAATGCAGACAGCTACAATGAGCAGTTCTTC. Translating it yields CASSINADSYNEQFF.

In DNA form, the CDR3 reads TGTGCCATCACAGGGACTAGCGGGATCGGCACCGGGGAGCTGTTTTTT. Translation gives CAITGTSGIGTGELFF. This chain connects TRBV10-3 to TRBJ2-2, with 13 bases aligning to TRBD2. Germline CDR1 and CDR2: ENHRY and SYGVKD. Trimming cost V 7 bases and J 4 bases; bases outside gene matches: 6. This CDR3 is built from 16 residues.

The rearrangement joins TRBV7-6 to TRBJ2-7; weak D call: TRBD2 (6 bases). The CDR3 has 15 residues. Germline CDR1 reads SGHVS; CDR2 reads FNYEAQ. Trimming left V 5 bases short and J 3 bases short, with 17 bases between. CDR3 in DNA: TGTGCCAGCAGCACCGAGCCCGGGACTGGCTACGAGCAGTACTTC. Its translation is CASSTEPGTGYEQYF.

The gene calls are TRBV7-8 and TRBJ1-5, with TRBD1 matching over 7 bases. The CDR3 contains 15 residues. V lost 5 bases to trimming and J lost 0 bases; unmatched junction nucleotides: 4. Per germline, CDR1 SGHVS and CDR2 FQNEAQ. In DNA form, the CDR3 reads TGTGCCAGCAGCCGACAGGGACATAGCAATCAGCCCCAGCATTTT. Translation: CASSRQGHSNQPQHF. Based on the CDR3 plus reference TRBV7-8 and TRBJ1-5, the full variable domain is GAGVSQSPRYKVAKRGQDVALRCDPISGHVSLFWYQQALGQGPEFLTYFQNEAQLDKSGLPSDRFFAERPEGSVSTLKIQRTQQEDSAVYLCASSRQGHSNQPQHFGDGTRLSIL.

V gene TRBV11-2 combines with J gene TRBJ2-7, with D perhaps TRBD1 or TRBD2 (7 bases each). The germline gives CDR1 SGHAT, CDR2 FQNNGV. This CDR3 has 15 amino acids. V lost 5 bases, J lost 7 bases, and 21 bases lay in between. The CDR3 spells CASSQGGTSFREQYF. As DNA, the CDR3 is TGTGCCAGCAGCCAGGGGGGGACTTCTTTTAGGGAGCAGTACTTC.

The V and J genes are TRBV5-1 and TRBJ1-2; D gene uncertain. This CDR3 has 16 amino acids. Germline loops: CDR1 SGHRS, CDR2 YFSETQ. V shed 0 bases and J shed 2 bases, with 14 bases lying between them. CDR3 DNA: TGCGCCAGCAGCTTGGGGCAGACGCTATCAAACTATGGCTACACCTTC. It yields the protein CASSLGQTLSNYGYTF.